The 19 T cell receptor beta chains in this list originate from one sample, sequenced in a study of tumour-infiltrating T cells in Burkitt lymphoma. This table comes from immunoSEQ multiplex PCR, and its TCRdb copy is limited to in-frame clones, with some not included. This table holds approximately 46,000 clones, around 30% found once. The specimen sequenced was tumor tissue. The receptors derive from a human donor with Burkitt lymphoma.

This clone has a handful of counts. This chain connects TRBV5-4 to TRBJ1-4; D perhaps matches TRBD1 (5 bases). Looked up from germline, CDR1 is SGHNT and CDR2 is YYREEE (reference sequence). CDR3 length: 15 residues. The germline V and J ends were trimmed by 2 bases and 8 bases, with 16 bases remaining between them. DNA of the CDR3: TGTGCCAGCAGCTTCAGGGAGTCCCTATGGGAAAAACTGTTTTTT. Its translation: CASSFRESLWEKLFF.

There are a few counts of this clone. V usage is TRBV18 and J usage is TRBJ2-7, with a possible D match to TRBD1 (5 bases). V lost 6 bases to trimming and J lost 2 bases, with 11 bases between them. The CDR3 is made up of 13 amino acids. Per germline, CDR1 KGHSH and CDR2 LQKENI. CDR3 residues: CASSATATYEQYF. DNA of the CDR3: TGTGCCAGCTCCGCGACAGCAACCTACGAGCAGTACTTC.

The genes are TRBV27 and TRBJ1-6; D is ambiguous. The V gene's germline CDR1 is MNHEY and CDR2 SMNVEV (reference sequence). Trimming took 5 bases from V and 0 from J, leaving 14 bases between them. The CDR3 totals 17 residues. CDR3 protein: CASSLYRQSSYNSPLHF. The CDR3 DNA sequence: TGTGCCAGCAGTCTCTACCGGCAGAGCTCCTATAATTCACCCCTCCACTTT.

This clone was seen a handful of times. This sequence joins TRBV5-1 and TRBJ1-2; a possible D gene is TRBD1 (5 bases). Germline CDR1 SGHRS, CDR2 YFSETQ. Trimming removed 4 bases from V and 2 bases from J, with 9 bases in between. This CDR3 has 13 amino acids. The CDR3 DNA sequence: TGCGCCAGCAGCGGGGACGCCAACTATGGCTACACCTTC. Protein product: CASSGDANYGYTF. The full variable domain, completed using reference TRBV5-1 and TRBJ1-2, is KAGVTQTPRYLIKTRGQQVTLSCSPISGHRSVSWYQQTPGQGLQFLFEYFSETQRNKGNFPGRFSGRQFSNSRSEMNVSTLELGDSALYLCASSGDANYGYTFGSGTRLTVV.

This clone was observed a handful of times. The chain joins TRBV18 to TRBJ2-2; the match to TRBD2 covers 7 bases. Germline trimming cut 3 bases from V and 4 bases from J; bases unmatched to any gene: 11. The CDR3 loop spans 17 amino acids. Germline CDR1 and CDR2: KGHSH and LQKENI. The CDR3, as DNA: TGTGCCAGCTCACCCCGCGTTGGCGGCGGGGGCACCGGGGAGCTGTTTTTT. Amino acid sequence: CASSPRVGGGGTGELFF. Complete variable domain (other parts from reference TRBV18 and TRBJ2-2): NAGVMQNPRHLVRRRGQEARLRCSPMKGHSHVYWYRQLPEEGLKFMVYLQKENIIDESGMPKERFSAEFPKEGPSILRIQQVVRGDSAAYFCASSPRVGGGGTGELFFGEGSRLTVL.

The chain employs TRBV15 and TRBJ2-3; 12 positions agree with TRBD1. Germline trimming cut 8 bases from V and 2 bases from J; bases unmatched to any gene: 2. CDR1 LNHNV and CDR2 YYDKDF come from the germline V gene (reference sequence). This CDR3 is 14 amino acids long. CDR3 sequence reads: CATGTGGFTDTQYF. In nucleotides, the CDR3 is TGTGCCACCGGGACAGGGGGCTTCACAGATACGCAGTATTTT.

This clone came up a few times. The CDR3 DNA reads as TGTGCCAGCAGCCGGTGGCTAGCGGGGGGGCCGAGCACAGATACGCAGTATTTT. It is translated as CASSRWLAGGPSTDTQYF. The chain uses TRBV5-4 and TRBJ2-3; 12 nucleotides align to TRBD2. The V gene end was trimmed by 4 bases and the J gene end by 0 bases; junction bases not matched to a gene: 9. This CDR3 is 18 amino acids long. In germline, CDR1 is SGHNT, CDR2 YYREEE (reference sequence).

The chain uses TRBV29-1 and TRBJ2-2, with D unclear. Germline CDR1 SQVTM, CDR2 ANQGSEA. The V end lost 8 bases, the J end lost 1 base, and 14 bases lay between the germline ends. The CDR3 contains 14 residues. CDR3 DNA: TGCAGCACCCCTGGGAAGGAGAACACCGGGGAGCTGTTTTTT. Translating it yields CSTPGKENTGELFF.

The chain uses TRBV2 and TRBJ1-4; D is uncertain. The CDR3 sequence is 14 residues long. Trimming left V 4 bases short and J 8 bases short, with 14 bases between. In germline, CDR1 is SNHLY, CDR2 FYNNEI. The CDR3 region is CASSAGRTEEKLFF. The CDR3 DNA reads TGTGCCAGCAGTGCGGGCCGGACGGAGGAAAAACTGTTTTTT. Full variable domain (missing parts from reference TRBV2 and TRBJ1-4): EPEVTQTPSHQVTQMGQEVILRCVPISNHLYFYWYRQILGQKVEFLVSFYNNEISEKSEIFDDQFSVERPDGSNFTLKIRSTKLEDSAMYFCASSAGRTEEKLFFGSGTQLSVL.

For the CDR3, the DNA is TGTGCCATCGGACAGGCCGTCTATGGCTACACCTTC. Encoded protein: CAIGQAVYGYTF. V is TRBV10-3 and J is TRBJ1-2; 7 bases are a match to TRBD1. V was pared by 8 bases and J by 4 bases, with 4 bases of the junction left unmatched. The germline V gene encodes CDR1 ENHRY and CDR2 SYGVKD. The CDR3 runs 12 residues.

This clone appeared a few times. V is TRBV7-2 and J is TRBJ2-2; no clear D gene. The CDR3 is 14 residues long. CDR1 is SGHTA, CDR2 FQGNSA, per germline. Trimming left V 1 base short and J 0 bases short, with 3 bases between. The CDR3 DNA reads TGTGCCAGCAGCTTAGGGTCGAACACCGGGGAGCTGTTTTTT. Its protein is CASSLGSNTGELFF. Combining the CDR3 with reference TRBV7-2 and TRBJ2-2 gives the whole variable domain GAGVSQSPSNKVTEKGKDVELRCDPISGHTALYWYRQSLGQGLEFLIYFQGNSAPDKSGLPSDRFSAERTGGSVSTLTIQRTQQEDSAVYLCASSLGSNTGELFFGEGSRLTVL.

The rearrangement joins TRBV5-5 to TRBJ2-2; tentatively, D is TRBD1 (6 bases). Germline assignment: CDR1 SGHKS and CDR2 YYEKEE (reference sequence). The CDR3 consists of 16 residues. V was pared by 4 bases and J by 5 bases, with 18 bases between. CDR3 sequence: CASSPQVRGGTGELFF. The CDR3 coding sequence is TGTGCCAGCAGCCCTCAGGTCAGGGGCGGAACCGGGGAGCTGTTTTTT.

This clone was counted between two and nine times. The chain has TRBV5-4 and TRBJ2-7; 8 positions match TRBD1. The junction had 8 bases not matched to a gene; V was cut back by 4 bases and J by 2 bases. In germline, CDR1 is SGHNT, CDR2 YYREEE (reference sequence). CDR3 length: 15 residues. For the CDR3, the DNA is TGTGCCAGCAGCCAAGAAACAGGGGGACCCTACGAGCAGTACTTC. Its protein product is CASSQETGGPYEQYF.

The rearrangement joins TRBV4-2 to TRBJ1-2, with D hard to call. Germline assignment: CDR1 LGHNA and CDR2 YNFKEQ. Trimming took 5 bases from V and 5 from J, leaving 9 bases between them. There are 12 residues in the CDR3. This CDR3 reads CASSKDAYGYTF. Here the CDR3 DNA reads TGTGCCAGCAGCAAGGACGCTTATGGCTACACCTTC.

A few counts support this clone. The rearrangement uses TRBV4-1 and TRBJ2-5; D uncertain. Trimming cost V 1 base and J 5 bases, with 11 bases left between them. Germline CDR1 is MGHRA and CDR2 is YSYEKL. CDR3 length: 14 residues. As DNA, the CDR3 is TGCGCCAGCAGCCAAGGACCAGAGATGGAGACCCAGTACTTC. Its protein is CASSQGPEMETQYF.

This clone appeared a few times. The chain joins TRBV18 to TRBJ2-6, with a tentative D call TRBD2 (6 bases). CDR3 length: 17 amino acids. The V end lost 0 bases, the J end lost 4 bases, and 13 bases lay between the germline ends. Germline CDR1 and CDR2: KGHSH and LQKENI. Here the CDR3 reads CASSPPARGGGANVLTF. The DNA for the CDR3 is TGTGCCAGCTCACCACCGGCGCGGGGCGGAGGGGCCAACGTCCTGACTTTC. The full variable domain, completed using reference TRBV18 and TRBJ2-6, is NAGVMQNPRHLVRRRGQEARLRCSPMKGHSHVYWYRQLPEEGLKFMVYLQKENIIDESGMPKERFSAEFPKEGPSILRIQQVVRGDSAAYFCASSPPARGGGANVLTFGAGSRLTVL.

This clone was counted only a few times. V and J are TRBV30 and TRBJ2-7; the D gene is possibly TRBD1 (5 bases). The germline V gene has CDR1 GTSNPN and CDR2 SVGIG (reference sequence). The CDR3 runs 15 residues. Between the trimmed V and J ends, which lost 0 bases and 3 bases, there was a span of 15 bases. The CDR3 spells CAWSVVWKGDYEQYF. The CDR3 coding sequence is TGTGCCTGGAGTGTCGTGTGGAAAGGGGACTACGAGCAGTACTTC.

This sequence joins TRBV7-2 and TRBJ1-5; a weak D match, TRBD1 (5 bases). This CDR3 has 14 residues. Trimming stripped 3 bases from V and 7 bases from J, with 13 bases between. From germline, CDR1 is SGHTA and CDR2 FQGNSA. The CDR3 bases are TGTGCCAGCAGCTTGGGACCAAGAGACCAGCCCCAGCATTTT. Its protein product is CASSLGPRDQPQHF.

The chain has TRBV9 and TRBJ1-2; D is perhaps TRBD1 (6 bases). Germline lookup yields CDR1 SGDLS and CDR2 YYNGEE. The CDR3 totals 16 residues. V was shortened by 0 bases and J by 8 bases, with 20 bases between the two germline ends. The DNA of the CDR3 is TGTGCCAGCAGCGTAGCGCAAACGTCAGGGGTTCAAGGCTACACCTTC. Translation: CASSVAQTSGVQGYTF.